The 23 T cell receptor beta chains in this list originate from one sample, sequenced in a study of CD8 T cells in Susac syndrome. It was with random hexamers that 0.5 to 1 ug RNA was reverse transcribed. TCRdb passed the immunoSEQ multiplex PCR reads through MiXCR, listing each CDR3 protein once. The profile shows roughly 150,000 distinct CDR3 sequences, around 95% of them singletons. Sequenced: CD4+ T cells from PBMCs. The source is a human donor with Susac syndrome.

In this sample, this clonotype turned up once. The chain employs TRBV19 and TRBJ1-2, with TRBD1 identical over 9 bases. The germline CDR1 and CDR2 sequences are LNHDA and SQIVND (reference sequence). The junction had 9 bases not matched to a gene; V was cut back by 4 bases and J by 6 bases. The CDR3 is 15 amino acids. The CDR3 region has the DNA TGTGCCAGTAGTACCGGAGGGACAGGGTTGGATGGCTACACCTTC. Its protein product is CASSTGGTGLDGYTF.

The chain is built from TRBV6-6 and TRBJ2-5; D might be TRBD1 (6 bases). V was pared by 5 bases and J by 5 bases, with 15 bases between. In germline, CDR1 is MNHNY, CDR2 SVGAGI (reference sequence). The CDR3 consists of 14 residues. CDR3 nucleotide sequence: TGTGCCAGCAGTCCCCCTGGGGGCCAGGAGACCCAGTACTTC. This codes for CASSPPGGQETQYF.

In nucleotides, the CDR3 is TGTGCCAGTAGTATAGACGTACAGACAAGCTCCTACAATGAGCAGTTCTTC. Encoded protein: CASSIDVQTSSYNEQFF. The J gene is TRBJ2-1, the V gene TRBV19, with no clear D. The CDR3 length is 17 residues. V was pared by 0 bases and J by 0 bases, with 12 bases between. Germline V gene lookup returns CDR1 LNHDA and CDR2 SQIVND (reference sequence).

This sequence joins TRBV6-6 and TRBJ2-5; 10 nucleotides line up with TRBD1. Germline loops: CDR1 MNHNY, CDR2 SVGAGI (reference sequence). Germline trimming cut 2 bases from V and 4 bases from J; bases unmatched to any gene: 1. The CDR3 runs 14 residues. For the CDR3, the DNA is TGTGCCAGCAGTTACGGGACAGGGGTAGAGACCCAGTACTTC. Residues: CASSYGTGVETQYF.

The chain links TRBV19 to TRBJ2-3; D is perhaps TRBD1 (5 bases). The germline V gene has CDR1 LNHDA and CDR2 SQIVND (reference sequence). The CDR3 runs 15 residues. V was trimmed by 3 bases and J by 3 bases, leaving 13 bases between them. CDR3 residues: CASSIFGARTDTQYF. CDR3 nucleotides: TGTGCCAGTAGTATTTTTGGGGCACGGACAGATACGCAGTATTTT. Looking up the rest from reference TRBV19 and TRBJ2-3 gives the full variable domain: DGGITQSPKYLFRKEGQNVTLSCEQNLNHDAMYWYRQDPGQGLRLIYYSQIVNDFQKGDIAEGYSVSREKKESFPLTVTSAQKNPTAFYLCASSIFGARTDTQYFGPGTRLTVL.

The J gene is TRBJ2-7, the V gene TRBV19; TRBD1 agrees at 9 bases. The CDR3 is 14 residues long. Germline CDR1 reads LNHDA; CDR2 reads SQIVND (reference sequence). Trimming at V came to 5 bases and at J to 3 bases, leaving 5 bases not matched to a gene. The CDR3 protein is CASSGRDRDYEQYF. The CDR3 DNA reads TGTGCCAGTAGTGGCCGGGACAGGGACTACGAGCAGTACTTC.

The CDR3 here is CASSGTGGTEAFF. The CDR3 DNA reads TGCGCCAGCAGCGGTACAGGGGGTACTGAAGCTTTCTTT. V and J are TRBV5-1 and TRBJ1-1, with TRBD1 matching over 8 bases. Germline lookup yields CDR1 SGHRS and CDR2 YFSETQ. The CDR3 contains 13 residues. Unmatched junction bases numbered 4, after V lost 4 bases and J lost 5 bases.

The chain has TRBV20-1 and TRBJ2-4; D is uncertain. The CDR3 covers 14 residues. The germline CDR1 and CDR2 sequences are DFQATT and SNEGSKA (reference sequence). Deletions cut 0 bases from V and 3 bases from J, with 9 bases between. CDR3 nucleotides: TGCAGTGCTAGAGATGAGTTGGGCAAAAACATTCAGTACTTC. This sequence encodes CSARDELGKNIQYF.

The V gene is TRBV12-3 or TRBV12-4, the J gene TRBJ2-5; possible D gene TRBD1, 5 bases. The V end was cut by 6 bases, the J end by 7 bases, with 18 bases between. This CDR3 contains 14 residues. The CDR3 here is CASSPGQGRGTQYF. The CDR3, as DNA: TGTGCCAGCAGCCCAGGTCAGGGAAGAGGGACCCAGTACTTC.

The rearrangement links TRBV5-1 to TRBJ2-4; D may be TRBD2 (5 bases). V dropped 0 bases and J dropped 6 bases, with 13 bases sitting between them. Germline CDR1 SGHRS, CDR2 YFSETQ. The CDR3 runs 15 residues. CDR3 coding DNA: TGCGCCAGCAGCTTGGTAGACGGGAAAATAAACATTCAGTACTTC. This codes for CASSLVDGKINIQYF.

J is TRBJ2-7 and V is TRBV20-1, with 8 bases matching TRBD1. CDR3 length: 11 amino acids. V trimming: 6 bases; J trimming: 6 bases; junction bases outside the gene matches: 4. Germline CDR1 is DFQATT and CDR2 is SNEGSKA (reference sequence). The CDR3 DNA sequence: TGCAGTGCAGGCGACAGGGGCGAGCAGTACTTC. It translates to CSAGDRGEQYF.

The chain links TRBV2 to TRBJ2-3; 9 bases line up with TRBD2. Trimming cost V 3 bases and J 5 bases; bases outside gene matches: 6. Germline lookup yields CDR1 SNHLY and CDR2 FYNNEI. This CDR3 region has 15 residues. The CDR3 here is CASSDGASGEDTQYF. As DNA, the CDR3 is TGTGCCAGCAGTGACGGGGCTAGCGGGGAAGATACGCAGTATTTT.

The chain couples TRBV5-4 to TRBJ2-5; D tentatively fits TRBD1 or TRBD2 (5 bases each). V was clipped by 7 bases and J by 12 bases, with 37 bases between them. CDR3 length: 18 residues. Per the germline V gene, CDR1 is SGHNT and CDR2 is YYREEE (reference sequence). The CDR3 DNA reads TGTGCCAGCGGGGCAGGGAAGGATCATGGGGCGAGAGCGGCAGGCGAGTACTTC. As protein: CASGAGKDHGARAAGEYF. The complete variable domain, with remaining parts taken from reference TRBV5-4 and TRBJ2-5, reads ETGVTQSPTHLIKTRGQQVTLRCSSQSGHNTVSWYQQALGQGPQFIFQYYREEENGRGNFPPRFSGLQFPNYSSELNVNALELDDSALYLCASGAGKDHGARAAGEYFGPGTRLLVL.

The chain joins TRBV12-3 or TRBV12-4 to TRBJ1-2, with TRBD1 matching over 7 bases. Trimming took 6 bases from V and 4 from J; bases not matched to a gene: 5. The CDR3 loop spans 13 amino acids. CDR3 sequence: CASSQGQVYGYTF. The DNA for the CDR3 is TGTGCCAGCAGCCAAGGACAGGTCTATGGCTACACCTTC.

The chain combines TRBV12-3 or TRBV12-4 with TRBJ1-1, with 10 bases fitting TRBD1. After removal of 6 bases from V and 5 bases from J, the junction contained 6 bases not matched to a gene. This CDR3 contains 14 residues. CDR3 protein: CASSSGQGYTEAFF. Written as DNA, the CDR3 is TGTGCCAGCAGCTCGGGACAGGGGTATACTGAAGCTTTCTTT.

CDR3 loop: CSASRGRVGELFF. CDR3 nucleotide sequence: TGCAGCGCCAGCAGGGGGCGCGTCGGGGAGCTGTTTTTT. This chain connects TRBV29-1 to TRBJ2-2, with 8 bases matching TRBD1. CDR3 length: 13 residues. With 7 bases clipped from V and 7 bases from J, the junction kept 8 bases outside the gene matches. CDR1 is SQVTM, CDR2 ANQGSEA, per germline.

This chain joins TRBV5-1 and TRBJ2-3, with D possibly being TRBD1 or TRBD2 (5 bases each). Trimming stripped 1 base from V and 5 bases from J, with 14 bases between. The CDR3 totals 15 residues. Looked up from germline, CDR1 is SGHRS and CDR2 is YFSETQ. The CDR3 DNA reads TGCGCCAGCAGCTTGCGGGGATTGGGGGTAGATACGCAGTATTTT. It yields the protein CASSLRGLGVDTQYF.

J is TRBJ2-2 and V is TRBV20-1, with 11 positions matching TRBD2. There are 18 residues in the CDR3. V shed 0 bases, J shed 1 base, and the junction held 7 bases outside the gene matches. Germline CDR1 and CDR2: DFQATT and SNEGSKA (reference sequence). The CDR3 sequence is CSARDPLAGGWNTGELFF. The DNA for the CDR3 is TGCAGTGCTAGAGATCCCCTAGCGGGGGGCTGGAACACCGGGGAGCTGTTTTTT.

The chain uses TRBV20-1 and TRBJ2-1; a weak D match, TRBD2 (6 bases). Between the trimmed V and J ends, which lost 6 bases and 7 bases, there was a span of 13 bases. The V gene's germline CDR1 is DFQATT and CDR2 SNEGSKA (reference sequence). The CDR3 sequence is 12 residues long. CDR3 sequence: CSAPDYGNEQFF. The CDR3, as DNA: TGCAGTGCGCCGGACTATGGGAATGAGCAGTTCTTC.

The J gene is TRBJ2-2, the V gene TRBV28, with D possibly matching TRBD1 (5 bases). This CDR3 spans 15 amino acids. The V gene lost 5 bases and the J gene lost 3 bases, with 13 bases spanning the gap. Germline V gives CDR1 MDHEN, CDR2 SYDVKM. This CDR3 is CASSRTVGHTGELFF. DNA of the CDR3: TGTGCCAGCAGTCGGACCGTGGGGCACACCGGGGAGCTGTTTTTT.

The chain couples TRBV24-1 to TRBJ2-5, with D possibly matching TRBD1 (6 bases). CDR3 length equals 14 residues. Between the trimmed V and J ends, which lost 5 bases and 9 bases, there was a span of 18 bases. Germline values: CDR1 KGHDR, CDR2 SFDVKD. The CDR3 loop is CATSATGPRGSQYF. CDR3 bases: TGTGCCACCAGTGCCACCGGACCTAGGGGGTCCCAGTACTTC.

This clonotype appeared once. This rearrangement joins TRBV20-1 to TRBJ2-1; 10 positions match TRBD2. The ends lost 3 bases at V and 9 bases at J; junction bases unmatched: 14. CDR1 and CDR2 from the germline V gene are DFQATT and SNEGSKA (reference sequence). This CDR3 contains 16 residues. The CDR3 loop reads CSASPQLAGPGGEQFF. CDR3 bases: TGCAGTGCTAGTCCACAACTAGCGGGGCCGGGGGGTGAGCAGTTCTTC.

The rearrangement links TRBV3-1 to TRBJ1-6; the D is unclear. This CDR3 has 14 residues. Trimming pared 0 bases from V and 7 bases from J, leaving 7 bases between. Germline CDR1 and CDR2: LGHDT and YNNKEL (reference sequence). CDR3 loop: CASSQDMANSPLHF. The CDR3 bases are TGTGCCAGCAGCCAAGATATGGCCAATTCACCCCTCCACTTT.